Listed below are T cell receptor beta chains from one sample, sequenced in a study of blood T cell repertoires in COVID-19. The data were produced by immunoSEQ multiplex PCR, yet TCRdb's version contains in-frame clones alone and is incomplete. The sample lists some 400,000 clones; 85% to 90% were seen once. Source material: peripheral blood. The receptor source for this set is a human donor in a cohort sampled during active COVID-19. CDR3s include the opening cysteine and the closing phenylalanine or tryptophan. The D gene is left open where the match is weak. Expanded clones are given a class, and other clones once, few, many or no size at all.

>TRBD1|TRBV19|NA|TRBJ2-3
TGTGCCAGTACTGGGACAGGGGCCCGGTCAGATACGCAGTATTTT
CASTGTGARSDTQYF
>TRBD1|TRBV29-1|NA|TRBJ1-1
TGCAGCGCTCGACAGGGGGACACTGAAGCTTTCTTT
CSARQGDTEAFF
>TRBD1|TRBV7-9|once|TRBJ2-7
TGTGCCAGCAGCCCCCGATTCACAGGACAGGTTGTCTTATACGAGCAGTACTTC
CASSPRFTGQVVLYEQYF
>NA|TRBV10-3|NA|TRBJ1-2
TGTGCCATCAGTGAGCTCTATGGCTACACCTTC
CAISELYGYTF
>NA|TRBV6-2/TRBV6-3|NA|TRBJ2-5
TGTGCCAGCAGTTACTGGCCCGGGAGTGGAGAGACCCAGTACTTC
CASSYWPGSGETQYF
>NA|TRBV28|NA|TRBJ1-1
TGTGCCAGCAGTCTCCTGAACACTGAAGCTTTCTTT
CASSLLNTEAFF
>TRBD2|TRBV5-1|many|TRBJ2-7
TGCGCCAGCAGCCTCCTGGGGGGGACCTACGAGCAGTACTTC
CASSLLGGTYEQYF
>NA|TRBV9|once|TRBJ2-1
TGTGCCAGCAGCGTAGCCCCTCCACTAGCCCAGGCCTACAATGAGCAGTTCTTC
CASSVAPPLAQAYNEQFF
>TRBD1|TRBV5-1|once|TRBJ2-1
TGCGCCAGCAGCCCCCCTGACAGGGTGAAGAATGAGCAGTTCTTC
CASSPPDRVKNEQFF
>TRBD2|TRBV6-5|NA|TRBJ2-7
TGTGCCAGCAGCCGGGGGGTGGCGACAGTCTACGAGCAGTACTTC
CASSRGVATVYEQYF
>NA|TRBV2|many|TRBJ1-1
TGTGCCAGCAACTTTGCGGACACTGAAGCTTTCTTT
CASNFADTEAFF
>NA|TRBV6-1|NA|TRBJ1-1
TGTGCCAGCAGTGAAGCTGGGGGGGAAGCTTTCTTT
CASSEAGGEAFF
>NA|TRBV9|NA|TRBJ1-1
TGTGCCAGCAGCGGGTCAGAGAACACTGAAGCTTTCTTT
CASSGSENTEAFF
>NA|TRBV19|NA|TRBJ1-1
TGTGCCAGTAGACATGACAGGAACACTGAAGCTTTCTTT
CASRHDRNTEAFF
>NA|TRBV3-1/TRBV3-2|once|TRBJ1-3
TGTGCCAGCAGCGGTGTACATAATCCTGGAAACACCATATATTTT
CASSGVHNPGNTIYF
>NA|TRBV6-5|NA|TRBJ1-3
TGTGCCAGCAGTTACTCAGGGAGTTTCTCTGGAAACACCATATATTTT
CASSYSGSFSGNTIYF
>NA|TRBV7-3|NA|TRBJ2-1
TGTGCCAGCAGCTTAATGGGGGACTCCAATGAGCAGTTCTTC
CASSLMGDSNEQFF
>TRBD2|TRBV2|NA|TRBJ2-3
TGTGCCAGCAGTCGGGACTATAACACAGATACGCAGTATTTT
CASSRDYNTDTQYF
>NA|TRBV14|NA|TRBJ2-1
TGTGCCAGCAGCCCCCGAGGGCCGGGGAGCTCCTACAATGAGCAGTTCTTC
CASSPRGPGSSYNEQFF
>NA|TRBV11-3|NA|TRBJ2-3
TGTGCCAGCAGCCCCCATCAGGGGCTAACAGATACGCAGTATTTT
CASSPHQGLTDTQYF
>NA|TRBV25-1|NA|TRBJ1-1
TGTGCCAGCAGTGAACAGGGTGGTTTTTCGAACACTGAAGCTTTCTTT
CASSEQGGFSNTEAFF
>TRBD2|TRBV27|NA|TRBJ2-7
TGTGCCAGCAGTGGAGGACTAGCGGGAGGAATTTACTACGAGCAGTACTTC
CASSGGLAGGIYYEQYF
>TRBD1|TRBV7-3|NA|TRBJ2-3
TGTGCCAGCAGCTTAACGGGGGGGACAGGGACAGATACGCAGTATTTT
CASSLTGGTGTDTQYF
>NA|TRBV23-1|NA|TRBJ2-2
TGCGCCAGCAGCGTTAACACCGGGGAGCTGTTTTTT
CASSVNTGELFF
>NA|TRBV19|NA|TRBJ1-1
TGTGCCAGTAGAGGAGGGCTCACTGAAGCTTTCTTT
CASRGGLTEAFF
>NA|TRBV10-3|NA|TRBJ2-5
TGTGCCATCAGTGAGTCGGTATGGGGGGTCCAAGAGACCCAGTACTTC
CAISESVWGVQETQYF
>NA|TRBV30|many|TRBJ2-1
TGTGCCTGGAGTTCACACAGAGCATACAATGAGCAGTTCTTC
CAWSSHRAYNEQFF
>NA|TRBV30|NA|TRBJ2-6
TGTGCCTGGAGAGGGGTCGGATGGCCTGGGGCCAACGTCCTGACTTTC
CAWRGVGWPGANVLTF
>NA|TRBV7-3|NA|TRBJ2-5
TGTGCCAGCAGCTTGTACTCGCGGGAGACCCAGTACTTC
CASSLYSRETQYF
>NA|TRBV6-6|NA|TRBJ2-2
TGTGCCAGCAGCCCTATCGTTGCCGGGGAGCTGTTTTTT
CASSPIVAGELFF
>TRBD1|TRBV19|NA|TRBJ2-3
TGTGCCAGTATTCCCCACCAGGGGGCAGATACGCAGTATTTT
CASIPHQGADTQYF
>TRBD1|TRBV19|NA|TRBJ2-7
TGTGCCAGTAGTATAGCGAGTTTAGGGACAGCAAACTACGAGCAGTACTTC
CASSIASLGTANYEQYF
>NA|TRBV6-1|NA|TRBJ2-6
TGTGCCAGCAGTGGGGGCAGGGTGGATGGGGCCAACGTCCTGACTTTC
CASSGGRVDGANVLTF
>TRBD1|TRBV5-8|NA|TRBJ1-4
TGTGCCAGCAGCCTGGGGACAGCATTACTTGAAAAACTGTTTTTT
CASSLGTALLEKLFF
>NA|TRBV7-8|NA|TRBJ1-1
TGTGCCAGCAGCTGGGGTAGGGGTCGAGCTTTCTTT
CASSWGRGRAFF
>TRBD2|TRBV5-1|NA|TRBJ2-3
TGCGCCAGCAGCCGGTTTGCGATTAGCGGGGGCAACTCGGCCACCACAGATACGCAGTATTTT
CASSRFAISGGNSATTDTQYF
>NA|TRBV2|NA|TRBJ2-7
TGTGCCAGCAGTCCTTCCGACCCGGGCGAGCAGTACTTC
CASSPSDPGEQYF
>NA|TRBV3-1/TRBV3-2|NA|TRBJ1-1
TGTGCCAGCAGCCACGTTTCTCGGGGCACTGAAGCTTTCTTT
CASSHVSRGTEAFF
>NA|TRBV14|NA|TRBJ2-7
TGTGCCAGCAGCCAATGGAAGGGGAAGGGCTACGAGCAGTACTTC
CASSQWKGKGYEQYF